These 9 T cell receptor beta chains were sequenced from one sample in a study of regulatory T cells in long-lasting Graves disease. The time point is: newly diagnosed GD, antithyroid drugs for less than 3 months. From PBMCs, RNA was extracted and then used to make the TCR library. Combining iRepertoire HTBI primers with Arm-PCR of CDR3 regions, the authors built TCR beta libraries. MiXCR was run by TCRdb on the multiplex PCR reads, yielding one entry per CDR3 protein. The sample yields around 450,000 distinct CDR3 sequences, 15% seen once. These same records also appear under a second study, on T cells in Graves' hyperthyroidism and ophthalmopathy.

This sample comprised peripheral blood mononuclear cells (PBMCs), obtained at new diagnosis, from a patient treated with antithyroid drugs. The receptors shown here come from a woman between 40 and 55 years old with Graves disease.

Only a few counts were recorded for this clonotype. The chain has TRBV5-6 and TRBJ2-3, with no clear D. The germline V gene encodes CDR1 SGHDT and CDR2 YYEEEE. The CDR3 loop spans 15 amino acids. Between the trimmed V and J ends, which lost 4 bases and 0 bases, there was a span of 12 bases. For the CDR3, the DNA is TGTGCCAGCAGCACGTCACCCACTAGCACAGATACGCAGTATTTT. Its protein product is CASSTSPTSTDTQYF.

The CDR3 protein is CSARTEYNQPQHF. The CDR3 DNA follows: TGCAGTGCGAGGACAGAGTACAATCAGCCCCAGCATTTT. The chain uses TRBV20-1 and TRBJ1-5; D may be TRBD1 (6 bases). Germline-derived CDR1 and CDR2 are DFQATT and SNEGSKA (reference sequence). The CDR3 covers 13 residues. Trimming took off 6 bases at V and 3 bases at J, with 12 bases between the two ends.

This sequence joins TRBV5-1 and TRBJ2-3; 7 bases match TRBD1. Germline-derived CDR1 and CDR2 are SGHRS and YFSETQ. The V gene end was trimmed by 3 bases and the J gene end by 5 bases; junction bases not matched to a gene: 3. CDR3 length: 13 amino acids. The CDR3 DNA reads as TGCGCCAGCAGCTATGCAGGGGGAGATACGCAGTATTTT. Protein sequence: CASSYAGGDTQYF.

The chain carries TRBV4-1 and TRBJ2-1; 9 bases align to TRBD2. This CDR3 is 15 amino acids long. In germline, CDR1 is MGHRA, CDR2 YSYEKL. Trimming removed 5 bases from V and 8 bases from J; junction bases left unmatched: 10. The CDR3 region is CASSTGLAVEDEQFF. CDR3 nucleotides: TGCGCCAGCAGCACGGGACTAGCAGTCGAGGATGAGCAGTTCTTC.

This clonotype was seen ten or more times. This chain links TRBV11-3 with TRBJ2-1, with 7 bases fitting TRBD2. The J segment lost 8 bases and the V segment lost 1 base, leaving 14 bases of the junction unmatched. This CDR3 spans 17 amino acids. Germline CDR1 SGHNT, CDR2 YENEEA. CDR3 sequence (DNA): TGTGCCAGCAGCTTAGGCGGGAGCGATAGGTCGTTCGATGAGCAGTTCTTC. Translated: CASSLGGSDRSFDEQFF.

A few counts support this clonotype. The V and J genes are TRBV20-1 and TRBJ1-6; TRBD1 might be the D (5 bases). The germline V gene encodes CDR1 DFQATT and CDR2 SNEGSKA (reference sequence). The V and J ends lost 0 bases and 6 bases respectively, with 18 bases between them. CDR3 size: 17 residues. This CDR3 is CSARDARDGTGNSPLHF. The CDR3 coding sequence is TGCAGTGCTAGAGACGCCCGGGACGGGACGGGTAATTCACCCCTCCACTTT.

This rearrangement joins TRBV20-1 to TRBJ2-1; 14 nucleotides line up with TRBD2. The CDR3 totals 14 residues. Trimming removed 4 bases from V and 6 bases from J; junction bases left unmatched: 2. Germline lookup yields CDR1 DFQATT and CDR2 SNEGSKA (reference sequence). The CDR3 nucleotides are TGCAGTGCTACTGGACTAGCGGGAGGCAATGAGCAGTTCTTC. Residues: CSATGLAGGNEQFF.

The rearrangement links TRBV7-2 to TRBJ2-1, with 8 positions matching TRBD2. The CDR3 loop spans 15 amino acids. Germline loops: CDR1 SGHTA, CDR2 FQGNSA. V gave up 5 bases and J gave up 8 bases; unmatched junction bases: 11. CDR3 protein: CASSLSGATGDEQFF. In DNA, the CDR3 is TGTGCCAGCAGCCTTAGCGGGGCTACCGGTGATGAGCAGTTCTTC.

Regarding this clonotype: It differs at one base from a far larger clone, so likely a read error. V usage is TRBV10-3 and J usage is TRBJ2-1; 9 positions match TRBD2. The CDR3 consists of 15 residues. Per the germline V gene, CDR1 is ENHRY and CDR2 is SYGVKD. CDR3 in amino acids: CASSLSSGVYDEQFF. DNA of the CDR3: TGTGCCAGCAGTCTCTCTAGCGGGGTCTACGATGAGCAGTTCTTC.